Sequencing of this TCR beta chain was carried out in a study of OX40 agonist ivuxolimab in advanced cancers. Unmatched junction bases numbered 6, after V lost 6 bases and J lost 0 bases. Germline assignment: CDR1 MNHNS and CDR2 SASEGT. This CDR3 is built from 15 residues. Concerning this clone: Its antigen is unknown.

Some clones are missing from TCRdb's copy, which holds only in-frame ones; the method was immunoSEQ multiplex PCR. Of around 58,000 clones in the sample, approximately 86% were seen once. Whole-study findings and limits: Clonal expansion was seen in CD4+ and CD8+ blood T cells by week 6 at 0.1 to 3.0 mg/kg.

This sequence joins TRBV6-1 and TRBJ2-5; 8 bases are shared with TRBD2. This receptor was taken from an adult with an advanced solid tumor such as melanoma, head and neck, liver or kidney cancer. The input for sequencing was CD4+ or CD8+ T cells sorted from blood, taken in a trial of the OX40 agonist ivuxolimab. The CDR3 nucleotides read TGTGCCAGCAGGCCGGGACTAGAACACCAAGAGACCCAGTACTTC. It specifies CASRPGLEHQETQYF.